Described below is a single T cell receptor (beta chain) sequence and its context. The sample belongs to a study of CD8+ T cells in alopecia areata. Sequencing used cDNA as its template, made by extracting RNA and reverse transcribing it. Data came from immunoSEQ multiplex PCR; TCRdb stores just in-frame clones and leaves some out. This sample has 70,000 to 95,000 clones, with 45% to 60% found just once. The TCR originated in a human donor with alopecia areata. Sequenced: NKG2D-high CD8+ T cells sorted from blood.

The CDR3 protein is CASSSHLEDEQFF. The CDR3 region has the DNA TGTGCCAGCAGTTCCCATCTGGAGGATGAGCAGTTCTTC. The chain combines TRBV27 with TRBJ2-1; maybe TRBD2 (5 bases). The ends were cut back, 4 bases at V and 8 bases at J, with 12 bases in the middle. The V gene's germline CDR1 is MNHEY and CDR2 SMNVEV (reference sequence). This CDR3 spans 13 amino acids.